The rows below give T cell receptor beta chains drawn from one sample of a study of cytomegalovirus exposure and HLA in healthy donors. The assay was immunoSEQ multiplex PCR, and TCRdb's table has in-frame clones only and misses some. This sample's clone table lists around 190,000 clones. Sequencing was done on a sample of PBMCs. These receptors all stem from a woman in her twenties or thirties in good health and CMV-seropositive. The CDR3 runs from the conserved cysteine through the conserved F or W.

V,CDR3
TRBV6-5,CASSPGAPSYGYTF
TRBV7-2,CASSLVPGTSGSSYNEQFF
TRBV6-5,CASSRQGGSYEQYF
TRBV27,CASSLLLAGDNEQFF
TRBV30,CAWSRTAEWQYF
TRBV25-1,CASSDPRTGMGSDTQYF
TRBV7-2,CATGDGVNKAFF
TRBV5-6,CASSSSGLQETQYF
TRBV6-5,CASSYSRGIYGYTF
TRBV29-1,CSVDIGSARTWAFF
TRBV5-6,CASSLVAGANTEAFF
TRBV28,CASSFATSGYTF
TRBV2,CASSEDSARDTIYF
TRBV5-4,CASSLGASEQFF
TRBV10-3,CAILGGTTYEQYF
TRBV6-6,CASRSQGAGNQPQHF
TRBV6-5,CASSLTGNSGNTIYF